This T cell receptor beta chain was sequenced during a study of T-cell memory formation after mild COVID-19. 5'RACE, which relied on constant-segment primers, yielded TCR alpha and TCR beta cDNA libraries carrying sample barcodes and UMIs. TCRdb fed the 5' RACE reads into MiXCR, producing one record per CDR3 protein. The sample consists of under 60,000 distinct CDR3 sequences, roughly 9% of them appearing once. The CDR3 is made up of 12 amino acids. Trimming took off 8 bases at V and 2 bases at J, with 9 bases between the two ends. Germline CDR1 and CDR2: SNHLY and FYNNEI. The rearrangement links TRBV2 to TRBJ2-5; no firm D call. Sequencing was performed on PBMCs or a T cell subset sorted from them (not recorded which). This sequence was found in an adult woman who had mild COVID-19 (a few samples of this study predate the infection). Cell type and time point are not known. The CDR3 DNA follows: TGTGCCAGCGGGTCATATCAAGAGACCCAGTACTTC. Translation: CASGSYQETQYF.